This TCR beta chain came from a study of blood T cells in healthy people across ages. Whole-study results and caveats: Researchers deemed the diversity estimates from one million T cells underestimates.

Trimming removed 3 bases from V and 5 bases from J; junction bases left unmatched: 14. Germline loops: CDR1 WNHNN, CDR2 SYGVQD (reference sequence). This CDR3 has 17 amino acids. A second PCR of 7 to 11 cycles used a sample-barcoded 5' primer and a J-beta primer mix. MiXCR was run by TCRdb on the 5' RACE reads, yielding one entry per CDR3 protein. The sample yields some 750,000 distinct CDR3 sequences, around a fifth seen once. Concerning this clonotype: Its matching antigen is unknown. Given the absence of the conserved phenylalanine or tryptophan at the CDR3 end, a read error is likely.

The source material was blood. The chain is built from TRBV10-1 and TRBJ2-3; 7 bases are shared with TRBD1. The TCR sequence derives from a man between 65 and 79 years old in good health. The CDR3 loop reads CASSETRGHSPEDTQYL. CDR3 coding DNA: TGCGCCAGCAGTGAAACAAGGGGGCATTCTCCCGAAGATACGCAGTATCTT.